This entry lists 19 T cell receptor beta chains sequenced from one sample in a study of T cell changes during pregnancy in multiple sclerosis. Method: immunoSEQ multiplex PCR; TCRdb's copy keeps in-frame clones and lacks some. The sample consists of under 95,000 clones, around 92% of them appearing once. This specimen consisted of peripheral blood, obtained after pregnancy. The receptors derive from a female donor with multiple sclerosis, enrolled in a pregnancy study.

In this sample, this clone turned up a few times. V gene TRBV2 combines with J gene TRBJ2-3; D perhaps matches TRBD1 (5 bases). This CDR3 has 21 residues. Per germline, CDR1 SNHLY and CDR2 FYNNEI. V lost 3 bases and J 0 bases, leaving 28 bases between the germline ends. The CDR3 bases are TGTGCCAGCAGTGATCTGACTGGAAACTGGGCGGACACCCCTAGCACAGATACGCAGTATTTT. As protein: CASSDLTGNWADTPSTDTQYF.

The chain joins TRBV19 to TRBJ1-1; D remains unclear. The CDR3 is made up of 14 amino acids. V lost 8 bases and J 7 bases, leaving 20 bases between the germline ends. Germline V gene data show CDR1 as LNHDA and CDR2 as SQIVND (reference sequence). In nucleotides, the CDR3 is TGTGCCAGTCTTTCACCAGGCCTCCCCGTTGAAGCTTTCTTT. It codes for CASLSPGLPVEAFF.

J is TRBJ1-1 and V is TRBV4-2; tentatively, D is TRBD1 (6 bases). This CDR3 has 18 amino acids. Trimming cost V 3 bases and J 3 bases, with 23 bases left between them. Germline loops: CDR1 LGHNA, CDR2 YNFKEQ. The CDR3 loop reads CASSHSRGNRDGYTEAFF. CDR3 in DNA: TGTGCCAGCAGCCACTCAAGGGGGAACAGGGATGGATACACTGAAGCTTTCTTT.

V and J are TRBV7-9 and TRBJ1-3; D not certain. CDR3 length: 18 amino acids. Germline values: CDR1 SEHNR, CDR2 FQNEAQ (reference sequence). V was pared by 2 bases and J by 0 bases, with 17 bases between. The CDR3 protein is CASSLRGLSTDSGNTIYF. CDR3 DNA: TGTGCCAGCAGCTTAAGAGGGTTAAGTACAGACTCTGGAAACACCATATATTTT.

V and J are TRBV13 and TRBJ2-1; unclear D gene. Germline loops: CDR1 PRHDT, CDR2 FYEKMQ (reference sequence). V was cut by 5 bases and J by 0 bases, with 8 bases left in between. This CDR3 is 14 amino acids long. This CDR3 reads CASSLSSSYNEQFF. CDR3 sequence (DNA): TGTGCCAGCAGCCTCTCGAGCTCCTACAATGAGCAGTTCTTC.

V is TRBV29-1 and J is TRBJ1-2; TRBD1 might be the D (5 bases). CDR1 is SQVTM and CDR2 is ANQGSEA in the germline V gene. V was cut by 3 bases and J by 3 bases, with 14 bases left in between. The CDR3 sequence is 14 residues long. The CDR3 DNA is TGCAGCGTTGAGCCCCCGGCCAGGGACTATGGCTACACCTTC. This gives the protein CSVEPPARDYGYTF.

This rearrangement joins TRBV6-5 to TRBJ1-2; 8 bases align to TRBD1. J lost 6 bases, V lost 8 bases, and 5 bases had no gene match. The germline V gene has CDR1 MNHEY and CDR2 SVGAGI. CDR3 length equals 12 residues. This CDR3 reads CASADRDHGYTF. The CDR3 nucleotides read TGTGCCAGCGCGGACAGGGACCATGGCTACACCTTC.

V gene TRBV7-8 combines with J gene TRBJ1-2; TRBD1 matches 9 bases. V lost 5 bases to trimming and J lost 7 bases; unmatched junction nucleotides: 8. CDR1 and CDR2 (germline): SGHVS, FQNEAQ. CDR3 length: 14 residues. CDR3 nucleotides: TGTGCCAGCAGCCCCCCGGGGACAGGGCCTGGCTACACCTTC. This codes for CASSPPGTGPGYTF. The full variable domain, rest sourced from reference TRBV7-8 and TRBJ1-2, is GAGVSQSPRYKVAKRGQDVALRCDPISGHVSLFWYQQALGQGPEFLTYFQNEAQLDKSGLPSDRFFAERPEGSVSTLKIQRTQQEDSAVYLCASSPPGTGPGYTFGSGTRLTVV.

The chain couples TRBV2 to TRBJ2-4, with D unclear. CDR1 and CDR2 (germline): SNHLY, FYNNEI. Deletions cut 6 bases from V and 7 bases from J, with 7 bases between. CDR3 length: 11 residues. The CDR3 region has the DNA TGTGCCAGCAGCTTCTTCAACATTCAGTACTTC. It codes for CASSFFNIQYF.

This clone was detected once. This sequence joins TRBV2 and TRBJ2-3, with 7 nucleotides matching TRBD2. This CDR3 has 14 residues. Germline V gives CDR1 SNHLY, CDR2 FYNNEI. The trim removed 6 bases at V and 8 bases at J, leaving 11 bases unmatched. This chain's CDR3 is CASSGLDFYLTQYF. The CDR3 DNA reads as TGTGCCAGCAGCGGACTAGATTTTTATCTTACGCAGTATTTT.

The chain is built from TRBV7-9 and TRBJ2-3; D may be TRBD1 (5 bases). Germline V gives CDR1 SEHNR, CDR2 FQNEAQ (reference sequence). This CDR3 spans 17 amino acids. Trimming removed 4 bases at V and 5 bases at J, with 22 bases between. The CDR3 loop reads CASSWGYLVGVGDTQYF. CDR3 bases: TGTGCCAGCAGCTGGGGCTATTTAGTGGGCGTCGGAGATACGCAGTATTTT.

The chain recombines TRBV6-1 with TRBJ2-1; D unresolved. The V gene's germline CDR1 is MNHNS and CDR2 SASEGT. The V gene lost 4 bases and the J gene lost 0 bases, with 10 bases spanning the gap. This CDR3 is 15 amino acids long. The CDR3 DNA reads as TGTGCCAGCAGTGCGTGGAGTAGCTCCTACAATGAGCAGTTCTTC. Translation gives CASSAWSSSYNEQFF.

The chain joins TRBV30 to TRBJ2-3; tentative D call: TRBD2 (5 bases). This CDR3 is 13 amino acids long. V lost 5 bases, J lost 3 bases, and 12 bases lay in between. CDR1 and CDR2 from the germline V gene are GTSNPN and SVGIG (reference sequence). CDR3 region: CAWAPLVTDTQYF. CDR3 DNA sequence: TGTGCCTGGGCCCCACTAGTGACAGATACGCAGTATTTT.

The chain employs TRBV6-5 and TRBJ2-7; a possible D gene is TRBD1 (5 bases). Germline V CDR1 and CDR2: MNHEY, SVGAGI. Trimming took 0 bases from V and 2 from J, leaving 14 bases between them. The CDR3 loop spans 16 amino acids. CDR3 region: CASSYSYPGIPYEQYF. The CDR3 DNA follows: TGTGCCAGCAGTTACTCGTATCCAGGGATACCCTACGAGCAGTACTTC.

The chain recombines TRBV29-1 with TRBJ2-3; TRBD2 aligns across 8 bases. Germline trimming cut 6 bases from V and 4 bases from J; bases unmatched to any gene: 6. The germline CDR1 and CDR2 sequences are SQVTM and ANQGSEA. This CDR3 has 13 amino acids. CDR3 amino acids: CSVSGRRADTQYF. CDR3 sequence (DNA): TGCAGCGTAAGCGGGAGAAGGGCAGATACGCAGTATTTT.

The CDR3 loop is CASSLLSPQQGIYGYTF. DNA for the CDR3: TGTGCCAGCAGTCTCCTCAGCCCCCAACAGGGGATCTATGGCTACACCTTC. The rearrangement uses TRBV27 and TRBJ1-2; 7 bases match TRBD1. The J segment lost 4 bases and the V segment lost 5 bases, leaving 16 bases of the junction unmatched. The CDR3 extends over 17 amino acids. Per germline, CDR1 MNHEY and CDR2 SMNVEV (reference sequence).

The chain uses TRBV5-1 and TRBJ1-4; D possibly corresponds to TRBD1 (5 bases). Trimming took off 0 bases at V and 6 bases at J, with 9 bases between the two ends. Per the germline V gene, CDR1 is SGHRS and CDR2 is YFSETQ. The CDR3 is made up of 14 amino acids. The CDR3 spells CASSLGIGDEKLFF. CDR3 nucleotides: TGCGCCAGCAGCTTGGGAATAGGGGATGAAAAACTGTTTTTT. Supplemented by reference TRBV5-1 and TRBJ1-4, the full variable domain reads KAGVTQTPRYLIKTRGQQVTLSCSPISGHRSVSWYQQTPGQGLQFLFEYFSETQRNKGNFPGRFSGRQFSNSRSEMNVSTLELGDSALYLCASSLGIGDEKLFFGSGTQLSVL.

This chain connects TRBV29-1 to TRBJ2-5; a weak D match, TRBD1 (6 bases). CDR1 is SQVTM, CDR2 ANQGSEA, per germline. The CDR3 runs to 13 residues. Trimming removed 2 bases from V and 4 bases from J, with 11 bases in between. CDR3 nucleotide sequence: TGCAGCGTTGAACCACAGGGCCGAGAGACCCAGTACTTC. Its translation: CSVEPQGRETQYF.

This clone has more than one count but fewer than ten. The chain links TRBV10-3 to TRBJ1-2, with D tentatively TRBD1 (6 bases). Trimming left V 6 bases short and J 7 bases short, with 12 bases between. CDR3 size: 12 residues. Germline-derived CDR1 and CDR2 are ENHRY and SYGVKD. The CDR3 spells CAIRQGRSGYTF. CDR3 coding DNA: TGTGCCATCAGACAGGGTCGGTCTGGCTACACCTTC.